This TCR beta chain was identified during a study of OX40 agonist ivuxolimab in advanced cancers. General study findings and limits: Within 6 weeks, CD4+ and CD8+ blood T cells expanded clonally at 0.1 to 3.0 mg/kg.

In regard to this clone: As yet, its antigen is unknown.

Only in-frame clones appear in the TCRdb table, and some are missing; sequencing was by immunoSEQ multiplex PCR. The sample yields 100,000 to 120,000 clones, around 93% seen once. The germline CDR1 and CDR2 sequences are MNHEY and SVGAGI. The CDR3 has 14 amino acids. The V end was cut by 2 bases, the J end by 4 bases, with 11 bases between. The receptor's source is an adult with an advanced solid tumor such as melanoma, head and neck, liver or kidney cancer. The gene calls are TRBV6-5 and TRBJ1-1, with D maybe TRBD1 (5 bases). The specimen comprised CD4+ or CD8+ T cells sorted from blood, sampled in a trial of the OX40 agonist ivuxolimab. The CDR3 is CASSYGGWGTEAFF. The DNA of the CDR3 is TGTGCCAGCAGTTACGGGGGATGGGGCACTGAAGCTTTCTTT.